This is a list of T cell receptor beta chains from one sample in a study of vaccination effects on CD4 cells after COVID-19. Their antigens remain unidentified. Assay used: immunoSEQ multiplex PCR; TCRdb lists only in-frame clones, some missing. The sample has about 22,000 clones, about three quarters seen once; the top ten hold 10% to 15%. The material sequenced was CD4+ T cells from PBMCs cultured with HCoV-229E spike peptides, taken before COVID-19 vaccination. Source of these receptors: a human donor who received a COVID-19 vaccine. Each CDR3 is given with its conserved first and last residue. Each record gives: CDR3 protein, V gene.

cdr3_aa: CASSSGQNTEAFF
v_call: TRBV7-2

cdr3_aa: CASSDGSLAADTQYF
v_call: TRBV5-1

cdr3_aa: CASSFQGAQPQHF
v_call: TRBV2

cdr3_aa: CSVDGNQETQYF
v_call: TRBV29-1

cdr3_aa: CASSSKPQNTGELFF
v_call: TRBV27

cdr3_aa: CASSSTSGQYNEQFF
v_call: TRBV7-2

cdr3_aa: CASSLDGNSGNTIYF
v_call: TRBV11-2

cdr3_aa: CASGIFLGEQYF
v_call: TRBV9

cdr3_aa: CAWSVRLRETQYF
v_call: TRBV30

cdr3_aa: CASSMPRGGAGGYEQYF
v_call: TRBV19

cdr3_aa: CASSMGANNSPLHF
v_call: TRBV3-1/TRBV3-2

cdr3_aa: CASSLESTSYEQYF
v_call: TRBV5-1

cdr3_aa: CASSSRGLAGELFF
v_call: TRBV6-5

cdr3_aa: CASSLVRTGELFF
v_call: TRBV5-1

cdr3_aa: CASSLRLAGARNEQFF
v_call: TRBV27

cdr3_aa: CASSIGGVKGNTIYF
v_call: TRBV19

cdr3_aa: CASSLRTAQETQYF
v_call: TRBV3-1/TRBV3-2

cdr3_aa: CASSYSDNRGEAFF
v_call: TRBV6-5

cdr3_aa: CAISDPRGPGDEQYF
v_call: TRBV10-3

cdr3_aa: CASSYSGTDYEQYF
v_call: TRBV6-5

cdr3_aa: CASSRDRVREQYF
v_call: TRBV11-2

cdr3_aa: CASSPGSGNF
v_call: TRBV7-9

cdr3_aa: CASSKTVASYEQYF
v_call: TRBV5-1

cdr3_aa: CASRTRDRGGGELFF
v_call: TRBV6-6

cdr3_aa: CASSSQEGTEAFF
v_call: TRBV7-9

cdr3_aa: CASSPYDTSPASTF
v_call: TRBV6-6

cdr3_aa: CASSPQGPGGYTF
v_call: TRBV6-5

cdr3_aa: CASSYSRDRAGNTIYF
v_call: TRBV6-5

cdr3_aa: CASSQVGTGINSPLHF
v_call: TRBV4-1

cdr3_aa: CASSQQGLNTEAFF
v_call: TRBV27

cdr3_aa: CASSSASGTGTSPLHF
v_call: TRBV7-9

cdr3_aa: CASSTAGQGKGWYEQYF
v_call: TRBV27

cdr3_aa: CASSVGASGELFF
v_call: TRBV6-4

cdr3_aa: CASSYEGMGYTF
v_call: TRBV6-5

cdr3_aa: CASSQDPGGAFEQYF
v_call: TRBV4-1

cdr3_aa: CASSPGAGYSTDTQYF
v_call: TRBV7-9

cdr3_aa: CASRQVTGNTIYF
v_call: TRBV19

cdr3_aa: CASSLDSLSGNTIYF
v_call: TRBV5-4

cdr3_aa: CASSPRDGGPREQYF
v_call: TRBV18

cdr3_aa: CASSQGDVPGKETQYF
v_call: TRBV4-2

cdr3_aa: CASSLLRQATTGELFF
v_call: TRBV7-9

cdr3_aa: CAISDPRTGSVHEQYF
v_call: TRBV10-3

cdr3_aa: CAITDPGWGTPEAFF
v_call: TRBV10-3

cdr3_aa: CASSPGQGAYEQYF
v_call: TRBV6-5

cdr3_aa: CASSLDHSHGVETQYF
v_call: TRBV19